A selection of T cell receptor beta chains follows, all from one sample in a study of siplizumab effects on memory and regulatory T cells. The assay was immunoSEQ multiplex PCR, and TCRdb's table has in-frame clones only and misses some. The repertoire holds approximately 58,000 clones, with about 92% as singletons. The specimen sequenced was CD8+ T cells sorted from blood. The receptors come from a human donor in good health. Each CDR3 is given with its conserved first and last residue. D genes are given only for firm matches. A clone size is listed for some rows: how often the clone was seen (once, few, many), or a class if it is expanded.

CASSIRGRDNEQFF | TGTGCCAGTAGTATCCGCGGGAGGGACAATGAGCAGTTCTTC | - | TRBJ2-1 | TRBD2 | TRBV19
CSVEGLSYEQYF | TGCAGCGTTGAAGGACTCTCCTACGAGCAGTACTTC | - | TRBJ2-7 | - | TRBV29-1
CASSSPGWEKDNEQFF | TGTGCCAGCAGCTCCCCGGGGTGGGAGAAGGACAATGAGCAGTTCTTC | - | TRBJ2-1 | - | TRBV7-3
CASSPLAGGYEQYF | TGTGCCAGCAGTCCCCTTGCGGGGGGGTACGAGCAGTACTTC | - | TRBJ2-7 | TRBD2 | TRBV6-5
CAWSPRPGQTLYSEQFF | TGTGCCTGGAGTCCCAGACCGGGACAAACTTTATACAGTGAGCAGTTCTTC | - | TRBJ2-1 | - | TRBV30
CASNKDRYTEAFF | TGTGCCAGCAACAAGGACCGATACACTGAAGCTTTCTTT | - | TRBJ1-1 | - | TRBV6-5
CASSAAAGSYNEQFF | TGTGCCAGTAGTGCGGCAGCGGGAAGCTACAATGAGCAGTTCTTC | - | TRBJ2-1 | TRBD2 | TRBV19
CAARGQGGTEAFF | TGTGCCGCCCGGGGACAGGGCGGCACTGAAGCTTTCTTT | once | TRBJ1-1 | TRBD1 | TRBV10-3
CASSDGISYEQYF | TGCGCCAGCAGTGACGGGATATCCTACGAGCAGTACTTC | once | TRBJ2-7 | - | TRBV10-1
CASSLTGGGYEQFF | TGTGCCAGCAGTTTGACAGGGGGTGGGTATGAGCAGTTCTTC | - | TRBJ2-1 | TRBD1 | TRBV28
CASSPPPGLKVTGELFF | TGTGCCAGTAGTCCCCCCCCGGGACTAAAAGTTACCGGGGAGCTGTTTTTT | - | TRBJ2-2 | TRBD2 | TRBV19